This T cell receptor (beta chain) was profiled in a study of neurological immune-mediated disorders. Regarding the study as a whole: Phylogenetic grouping assigned the repertoires of 18 of 34 multiple sclerosis patients to a single related-CDR3 cluster, which may represent a signature. The study found no CDR3 amino acid sequences shared by expanded clones across subjects, suggesting private repertoires in all groups.

This clonotype has at least ten counts. Antigen: not known. The making of cDNA relied on 5'RACE with 10-nucleotide random UMIs. Each CDR3 protein is one row after TCRdb ran MiXCR on the 5' RACE reads. The data show some 70,000 distinct CDR3 sequences, roughly 4.3% seen once. The clonotype was recovered from a man aged 25 to 40 with multiple sclerosis. The sequencing input was PBMCs.

DNA of the CDR3: TGTGCCAGCAGTATGAGTCCTAAGTACCAGCCCCAGCATTTT. Residues: CASSMSPKYQPQHF. This chain joins TRBV2 and TRBJ1-5; D ambiguous. CDR1 is SNHLY, CDR2 FYNNEI, per germline. CDR3 length: 14 amino acids. Trimming took 5 bases from V and 7 from J, leaving 15 bases between them.